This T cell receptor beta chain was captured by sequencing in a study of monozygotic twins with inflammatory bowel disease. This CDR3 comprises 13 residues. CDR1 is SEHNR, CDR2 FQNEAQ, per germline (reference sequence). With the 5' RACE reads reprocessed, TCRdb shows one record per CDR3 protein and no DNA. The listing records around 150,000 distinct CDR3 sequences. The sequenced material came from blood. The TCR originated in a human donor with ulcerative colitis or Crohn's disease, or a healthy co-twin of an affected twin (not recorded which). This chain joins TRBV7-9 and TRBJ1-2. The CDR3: CASSPDGKRGYTF.